The 32 T cell receptor beta chains reported below all come from one sample, sequenced in a study of cytomegalovirus exposure and HLA in healthy donors (dated by TCRdb to 2017 to 2019). The library was prepared using the immunoSEQ multiplex PCR assay. TCRdb took over this immuneACCESS table, retaining in-frame rearrangements with V and J assigned. Such tables are incomplete; in checked studies, under half of the missing clones stem from an unresolved V gene, and the remainder is unexplained. This sample has 150,000 to 200,000 clones in its table, and around 85% of those were observed once. Approximately 16% of the sample belongs to the ten largest clones. Material: PBMCs. The receptors originated from a man aged 18 to 30 in good health and CMV-seropositive.

The rearrangement links TRBV4-2 to TRBJ2-7; 8 nucleotides line up with TRBD1. Germline V lookup: CDR1 LGHNA, CDR2 YNFKEQ. The CDR3 totals 14 residues. V was pared by 1 base and J by 5 bases, with 4 bases of the junction left unmatched. The CDR3 loop is CASSQGAGGHEQYF. As DNA, the CDR3 is TGTGCCAGCAGCCAAGGGGCAGGGGGCCACGAGCAGTACTTC.

The chain couples TRBV5-1 to TRBJ2-7, with 9 nucleotides matching TRBD1. J lost 0 bases, V lost 4 bases, and 5 bases had no gene match. The CDR3 contains 15 residues. Germline V gene data show CDR1 as SGHRS and CDR2 as YFSETQ. The CDR3 region is CASSPGTGPSYEQYF. The CDR3 DNA follows: TGCGCCAGCAGCCCGGGGACAGGGCCCTCCTACGAGCAGTACTTC.

The chain recombines TRBV5-1 with TRBJ1-1, with TRBD1 identical over 11 bases. Germline V gene data show CDR1 as SGHRS and CDR2 as YFSETQ. J lost 2 bases, V lost 0 bases, and 0 bases had no gene match. The CDR3 has 15 residues. CDR3 nucleotide sequence: TGCGCCAGCAGCTTGGGGACAGGGGGCAACACTGAAGCTTTCTTT. Its translation is CASSLGTGGNTEAFF.

The rearrangement joins TRBV28 to TRBJ1-1, with D unresolved. Germline assignment: CDR1 MDHEN and CDR2 SYDVKM. The CDR3 consists of 11 residues. Between the trimmed V and J ends, which lost 3 bases and 11 bases, there was a span of 10 bases. The CDR3 DNA sequence: TGTGCCAGCAGTTTGCGAGAGCGGGCTTTCTTT. Translation: CASSLRERAFF.

The chain couples TRBV29-1 to TRBJ1-1, with 11 bases identical to TRBD1. V was pared by 7 bases and J by 5 bases, with 6 bases of the junction left unmatched. The germline CDR1 and CDR2 sequences are SQVTM and ANQGSEA. The length of the CDR3 is 13 residues. The CDR3 DNA follows: TGCAGCGCCGTAGGACAGGGGGCAACTGAAGCTTTCTTT. This sequence encodes CSAVGQGATEAFF.

The CDR3 reads CASSGGGSWIRTGELFF. Written as DNA, the CDR3 is TGTGCCAGCAGCGGGGGCGGTAGTTGGATACGCACCGGGGAGCTGTTTTTT. The chain carries TRBV5-6 and TRBJ2-2; tentatively, D is TRBD1 (6 bases). V lost 4 bases and J lost 4, with 20 bases in between. Germline V gene lookup returns CDR1 SGHDT and CDR2 YYEEEE. The CDR3 runs 17 residues.

This chain connects TRBV7-9 to TRBJ2-7, with 11 bases identical to TRBD2. The trim removed 5 bases at V and 3 bases at J, leaving 6 bases unmatched. Germline V gene data show CDR1 as SEHNR and CDR2 as FQNEAQ (reference sequence). The CDR3 loop spans 15 amino acids. The DNA of the CDR3 is TGTGCCAGCAGCGACGGACTAGCGGGCAACTACGAGCAGTACTTC. Protein product: CASSDGLAGNYEQYF.

This rearrangement joins TRBV7-9 to TRBJ2-7; TRBD2 aligns across 7 bases. The germline gives CDR1 SEHNR, CDR2 FQNEAQ (reference sequence). The CDR3 has 14 amino acids. The trim removed 5 bases at V and 2 bases at J, leaving 6 bases unmatched. CDR3 sequence reads: CASSPLAEAYEQYF. The CDR3 DNA reads as TGTGCCAGCAGCCCCCTAGCGGAGGCCTACGAGCAGTACTTC.

The chain joins TRBV6-1 to TRBJ1-2, with 7 bases matching TRBD1. V lost 1 base and J lost 5; bases outside the gene matches: 1. Germline loops: CDR1 MNHNS, CDR2 SASEGT. The CDR3 consists of 13 residues. The CDR3 protein is CASSEVGQYGYTF. DNA of the CDR3: TGTGCCAGCAGTGAAGTGGGACAGTATGGCTACACCTTC.

There are a few counts of this clone. The CDR3 sequence: CASSVGTSGRSGEQFF. The CDR3 DNA reads as TGTGCCAGCAGCGTAGGGACTAGCGGGAGGTCGGGGGAGCAGTTCTTC. The chain joins TRBV9 to TRBJ2-1; TRBD2 matches 14 bases. J was trimmed by 10 bases and V by 0 bases; bases with no gene match: 6. Germline V gene lookup returns CDR1 SGDLS and CDR2 YYNGEE. CDR3 length: 16 residues.

This chain uses TRBV28 with TRBJ1-3; the D gene is possibly TRBD1 (6 bases). Trimming took 3 bases from V and 9 from J, leaving 21 bases between them. Per germline, CDR1 MDHEN and CDR2 SYDVKM. The CDR3 length is 16 residues. The DNA of the CDR3 is TGTGCCAGCAGTTTGCGTAACAGGGTTGGGGCGGGCACCATATATTTT. It yields the protein CASSLRNRVGAGTIYF.

The V gene is TRBV7-9, the J gene TRBJ2-5; tentatively, D is TRBD2 (7 bases). The CDR3 covers 17 residues. V shed 3 bases and J shed 0 bases, with 17 bases lying between them. CDR1 is SEHNR and CDR2 is FQNEAQ in the germline V gene (reference sequence). The CDR3 loop is CASSLPRGAQNQETQYF. CDR3 DNA: TGTGCCAGCAGCTTGCCCCGGGGGGCCCAGAACCAAGAGACCCAGTACTTC.

The V call is TRBV29-1, the J call TRBJ1-4; maybe TRBD1 (6 bases). This CDR3 contains 12 residues. The V and J ends lost 0 bases and 8 bases respectively, with 7 bases between them. CDR1 SQVTM and CDR2 ANQGSEA come from the germline V gene. CDR3 amino acids: CSVEDGTEKLFF. The CDR3 nucleotides are TGCAGCGTTGAAGATGGGACAGAAAAACTGTTTTTT.

This sequence joins TRBV7-3 and TRBJ1-1; maybe TRBD1 (6 bases). Trimming stripped 7 bases from V and 8 bases from J, with 20 bases between. This CDR3 has 14 amino acids. The V gene's germline CDR1 is SGHTA and CDR2 FQGTGA. CDR3: CASTQSPGGSEAFF. In DNA, the CDR3 is TGTGCCAGCACCCAAAGTCCGGGGGGCTCCGAAGCTTTCTTT.

This chain uses TRBV6-5 with TRBJ1-4, with D possibly matching TRBD1 (5 bases). The CDR3 has 15 amino acids. The V gene's germline CDR1 is MNHEY and CDR2 SVGAGI. Trimming took off 0 bases at V and 3 bases at J, with 8 bases between the two ends. CDR3 sequence: CASSYSGLANEKLFF. The CDR3 DNA is TGTGCCAGCAGTTACTCGGGACTAGCTAATGAAAAACTGTTTTTT.

The chain carries TRBV27 and TRBJ2-5; D is possibly TRBD2 (6 bases). The germline V gene encodes CDR1 MNHEY and CDR2 SMNVEV (reference sequence). The CDR3 sequence is 16 residues long. The V and J ends lost 1 base and 2 bases respectively, with 14 bases between them. CDR3 DNA: TGTGCCAGCAGTTTATTGGGGGGTGGGAATCAAGAGACCCAGTACTTC. Encoded protein: CASSLLGGGNQETQYF.

The chain joins TRBV13 to TRBJ2-4; 11 bases fit TRBD1. Germline CDR1 and CDR2: PRHDT and FYEKMQ (reference sequence). The CDR3 totals 15 residues. The V segment lost 4 bases and the J segment 6 bases; nucleotides outside the gene matches: 5. The CDR3 protein is CASSSGQGAGNIQYF. Written as DNA, the CDR3 is TGTGCCAGCAGCTCCGGACAGGGGGCTGGAAACATTCAGTACTTC.

The V call is TRBV29-1, the J call TRBJ1-6; D is possibly TRBD1 (5 bases). Germline CDR1 and CDR2: SQVTM and ANQGSEA. The CDR3 runs 15 residues. V lost 0 bases, J lost 7 bases, and 13 bases lay in between. CDR3 coding DNA: TGCAGCGTTGAAGATCGGCAAGGGGTGAATTCACCCCTCCACTTT. Translated: CSVEDRQGVNSPLHF.

The chain carries TRBV6-5 and TRBJ2-2; tentatively, D is TRBD2 (5 bases). V was trimmed by 0 bases and J by 13 bases, leaving 12 bases between them. The CDR3 loop spans 13 amino acids. Per the germline V gene, CDR1 is MNHEY and CDR2 is SVGAGI. The CDR3 nucleotides read TGTGCCAGCAGTTACTCGGCGGGTAGTTCGCTGTTTTTT. Protein product: CASSYSAGSSLFF.

CDR3 coding DNA: TGCGCCAGCAGCCAGGGACAGGAGGGGGGCGAGCAGTACTTC. This codes for CASSQGQEGGEQYF. The chain carries TRBV5-1 and TRBJ2-7, with TRBD1 matching over 8 bases. Losses at the gene ends were 4 bases for V and 6 bases for J; bases not matched to a gene: 9. CDR1 and CDR2 (germline): SGHRS, YFSETQ. This CDR3 is 14 amino acids long.

This chain uses TRBV19 with TRBJ2-1; 10 bases match TRBD2. J was trimmed by 8 bases and V by 6 bases; bases with no gene match: 10. The germline CDR1 and CDR2 sequences are LNHDA and SQIVND (reference sequence). The CDR3 loop spans 15 amino acids. The CDR3 sequence: CASRPRSGGEYEQFF. In DNA form, the CDR3 reads TGTGCCAGTAGACCCCGAAGCGGGGGGGAATATGAGCAGTTCTTC.

This chain connects TRBV7-9 to TRBJ1-5; a weak D match, TRBD1 (6 bases). This CDR3 region has 14 residues. V was clipped by 5 bases and J by 12 bases, with 20 bases between them. The germline V gene encodes CDR1 SEHNR and CDR2 FQNEAQ (reference sequence). CDR3 region: CASSATGTRGRQHF. CDR3 DNA: TGTGCCAGCAGCGCAACAGGGACCCGTGGACGCCAGCATTTT.

This rearrangement joins TRBV27 to TRBJ1-5; TRBD1 matches at 8 bases. Germline lookup yields CDR1 MNHEY and CDR2 SMNVEV (reference sequence). CDR3 size: 14 residues. V was pared by 6 bases and J by 12 bases, with 13 bases of the junction left unmatched. This chain's CDR3 is CASSITTGQDLQHF. The CDR3 DNA is TGTGCCAGCAGCATCACCACGGGACAGGACCTCCAGCATTTT.

V and J are TRBV5-1 and TRBJ2-2; D not certain. Germline CDR1 SGHRS, CDR2 YFSETQ. Trimming stripped 0 bases from V and 5 bases from J, with 8 bases between. The length of the CDR3 is 14 residues. Written as DNA, the CDR3 is TGCGCCAGCAGCTTGGTAGTCGGGACCGGGGAGCTGTTTTTT. As protein: CASSLVVGTGELFF.

This sequence joins TRBV21-1 and TRBJ2-2; no DNA check was done on the table's D call, TRBD1. TRBV21-1 represents a pseudogene. This CDR3 region has 16 residues. The CDR3 bases are TGTGCCAGCAGCACCCGGACAGGGCCGAACACCGGGGAGCTGTTTTTT. It encodes CASSTRTGPNTGELFF.

This chain uses TRBV9 with TRBJ2-2; 7 positions match TRBD2. Germline CDR1 reads SGDLS; CDR2 reads YYNGEE. Germline trimming cut 2 bases from V and 7 bases from J; bases unmatched to any gene: 2. The CDR3 loop spans 13 amino acids. The CDR3 protein is CASSVWEGGELFF. As DNA, the CDR3 is TGTGCCAGCAGCGTTTGGGAGGGCGGGGAGCTGTTTTTT. Together with reference TRBV9 and TRBJ2-2, the CDR3 gives the full variable domain: DSGVTQTPKHLITATGQRVTLRCSPRSGDLSVYWYQQSLDQGLQFLIQYYNGEERAKGNILERFSAQQFPDLHSELNLSSLELGDSALYFCASSVWEGGELFFGEGSRLTVL.

V and J are TRBV7-2 and TRBJ2-5, with TRBD2 matching 12 bases. This CDR3 region has 18 residues. Germline V gives CDR1 SGHTA, CDR2 FQGNSA. V dropped 6 bases and J dropped 4; count of bases not matched to a gene: 15. CDR3 residues: CASSLKSPTSGGRETQYF. The CDR3 DNA follows: TGTGCCAGCAGTCTCAAATCCCCGACTAGCGGGGGACGAGAGACCCAGTACTTC.

This chain joins TRBV9 and TRBJ2-1; tentatively, D is TRBD2 (6 bases). The CDR3 contains 16 residues. Trimming left V 2 bases short and J 0 bases short, with 12 bases between. Germline V gives CDR1 SGDLS, CDR2 YYNGEE. CDR3 sequence (DNA): TGTGCCAGCAGCGTGGGGGACTCGCCCTCCTACAATGAGCAGTTCTTC. It translates to CASSVGDSPSYNEQFF.

This sequence joins TRBV6-6 and TRBJ2-3; D uncertain. V dropped 5 bases and J dropped 5 bases, with 8 bases sitting between them. The CDR3 spans 12 residues. The germline CDR1 and CDR2 sequences are MNHNY and SVGAGI (reference sequence). The CDR3, as DNA: TGTGCCAGCAGTACACTACGAGATACGCAGTATTTT. Translation: CASSTLRDTQYF.

V and J are TRBV9 and TRBJ1-4; 10 bases fit TRBD1. CDR1 and CDR2 from the germline V gene are SGDLS and YYNGEE. The CDR3 runs to 16 residues. V trimming: 0 bases; J trimming: 5 bases; junction bases outside the gene matches: 4. CDR3 sequence: CASSVEGQGRNEKLFF. The CDR3 nucleotides are TGTGCCAGCAGCGTAGAGGGACAGGGGAGGAATGAAAAACTGTTTTTT.

The genes are TRBV28 and TRBJ2-7; D is possibly TRBD1 (6 bases). The length of the CDR3 is 13 residues. Germline V CDR1 and CDR2: MDHEN, SYDVKM. V lost 7 bases to trimming and J lost 0 bases, with 10 bases between them. For the CDR3, the DNA is TGTGCCAGCACCTCGACAGGCTCCTACGAGCAGTACTTC. Translation gives CASTSTGSYEQYF.

The chain couples TRBV28 to TRBJ2-6; no clear D gene. The germline V gene has CDR1 MDHEN and CDR2 SYDVKM. The CDR3 loop spans 15 amino acids. V was pared by 4 bases and J by 4 bases, with 11 bases between. CDR3 protein: CASSSSFLGANVLTF. Here the CDR3 DNA reads TGTGCCAGCAGTTCCTCATTTCTAGGGGCCAACGTCCTGACTTTC.